Sequencing of this TCR beta chain was carried out in a study of response to subunit inactivated influenza vaccine. Regarding the study as a whole: Authors suggested that a seasonal influenza vaccination recruits few new T cells each time.

The CDR3 loop spans 15 amino acids. Germline V gene data show CDR1 as SGHAT and CDR2 as FQNNGV. The ends were cut back, 4 bases at V and 7 bases at J, with 19 bases in the middle. Via MiXCR, TCRdb re-called the RT-PCR reads, giving one row per CDR3 protein. The sample contains around 150,000 distinct CDR3 sequences, 9.5% to 13% of which appear only once. As for this clonotype: Antigen specificity is unknown.

The V gene is TRBV11-2, the J gene TRBJ2-5; perhaps TRBD2 as D (5 bases). Source: non-naive T cells sorted from PBMCs, taken 35 to 45 days after vaccination. This TCR was sampled from a man aged 45-65 years who received an inactivated influenza vaccine. The CDR3 reads CASSSPRAAAGTQYF. CDR3 nucleotides: TGTGCCAGCAGCTCCCCTCGCGCGGCGGCGGGGACCCAGTACTTC.